The source of this TCR beta chain is a study of T cell clonality in common variable immunodeficiency. Whole-study results and caveats: Patient heterogeneity in the CVID cohort limited correlations between repertoire features and clinical complications. Fewer deletions and N-nucleotide insertions were reportedly seen in common variable immunodeficiency TCR beta sequences. CVID subjects showed higher TCRbeta clonality than healthy controls. Fewer TCRbeta clones were shared among CVID subjects than controls.

V lost 5 bases to trimming and J lost 3 bases, with 17 bases between them. Germline assignment: CDR1 SGHAT and CDR2 FQNNGV. The CDR3 length is 15 residues. In regard to this clone: The target antigen is unknown. Read data end 3 residues before the CDR3 end; the end is taken from the germline J gene.

No CVID subject was ill or on immunomodulatory drugs when sampled. Method: immunoSEQ multiplex PCR; TCRdb's copy keeps in-frame clones and lacks some. Reported are about 7,800 clones; the ten largest clones contain 3.7%. The clonotype was recovered from a human donor with common variable immunodeficiency. The V call is TRBV11-2, the J call TRBJ2-7; possibly TRBD2 for D (6 bases). The sample consisted of peripheral blood mononuclear cells. The CDR3 sequence: CASSALAGTDYEQYF. The CDR3 DNA, read in part, is TGTGCCAGCAGCGCCCTCGCGGGGACTGACTACGAG.